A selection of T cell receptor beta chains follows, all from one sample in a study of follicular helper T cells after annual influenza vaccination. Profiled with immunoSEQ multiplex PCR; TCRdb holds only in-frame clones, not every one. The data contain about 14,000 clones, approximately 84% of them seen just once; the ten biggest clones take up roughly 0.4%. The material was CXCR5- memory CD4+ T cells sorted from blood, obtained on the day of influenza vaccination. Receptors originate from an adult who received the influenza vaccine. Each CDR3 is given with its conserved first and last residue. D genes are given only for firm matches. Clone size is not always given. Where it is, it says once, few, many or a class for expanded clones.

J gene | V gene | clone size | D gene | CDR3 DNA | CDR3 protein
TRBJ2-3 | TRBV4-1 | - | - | TGCGCCAGCAGCCCTCTGGACAGCAAGCCAGATACGCAGTATTTT | CASSPLDSKPDTQYF
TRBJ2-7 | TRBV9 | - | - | TGTGCCAGCAGCGTAGGGCCGACCTACGAGCAGTACTTC | CASSVGPTYEQYF
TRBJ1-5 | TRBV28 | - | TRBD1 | TGTGCCACCCGGGACAGGAGATTCAATCAGCCCCAGCATTTT | CATRDRRFNQPQHF
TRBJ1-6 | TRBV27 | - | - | TGTGCCAGCAGTTTATTTTGGGGGGCGCGATCACCCCTCCACTTT | CASSLFWGARSPLHF
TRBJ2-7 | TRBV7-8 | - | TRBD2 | TGTGCCAGCAGCTTAGCTACTAGCGGACCCTACGAGCAGTACTTC | CASSLATSGPYEQYF
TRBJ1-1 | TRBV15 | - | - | TGTGCCACCAGCAGAGATCTCTGGCTAGACCCCCAGGAGACATACGCTGAAGCTTTCTTT | CATSRDLWLDPQETYAEAFF
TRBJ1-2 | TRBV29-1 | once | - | TGCAGCGTACAATATGGGGGGGGCGGCTACACCTTC | CSVQYGGGGYTF
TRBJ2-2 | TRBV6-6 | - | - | TGTGCCAGCAGTAAACAGGGAGCGAACACCGGGGAGCTGTTTTTT | CASSKQGANTGELFF
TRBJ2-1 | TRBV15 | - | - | TGTGCCACCAGCAGACACAGTCTCGCCGCCCTTGTCGGTAATGAGCAGTTCTTC | CATSRHSLAALVGNEQFF
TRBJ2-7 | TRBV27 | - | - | TGTGCCAGCTCCGGAGGAAACAGCGGCTACGAGCAGTACTTC | CASSGGNSGYEQYF
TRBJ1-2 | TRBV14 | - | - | TGTGCCAGCAGCCAAGTAGACCAGGGTAACGGCTACACCTTC | CASSQVDQGNGYTF
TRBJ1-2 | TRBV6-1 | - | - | TGTGCCAGCAGTGAAGTAAGAGGAGGATACTATGGCTACACCTTC | CASSEVRGGYYGYTF
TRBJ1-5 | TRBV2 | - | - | TGTGCCAGCAAGGAACAGGGCAATCAGCCCCAGCATTTT | CASKEQGNQPQHF
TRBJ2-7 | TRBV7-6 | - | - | TGTGCCAGCAGCCGCCCCGGGGGGCGAGACTACGAGCAGTACTTC | CASSRPGGRDYEQYF
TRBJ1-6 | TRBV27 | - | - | TGTGCCAGCAGTTTGGGGACGGGGTATTCACCCCTCCACTTT | CASSLGTGYSPLHF
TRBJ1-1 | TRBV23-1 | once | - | TGCGCCAGCAGTCAGATCCCAGGGAGCACTGAAGCTTTCTTT | CASSQIPGSTEAFF